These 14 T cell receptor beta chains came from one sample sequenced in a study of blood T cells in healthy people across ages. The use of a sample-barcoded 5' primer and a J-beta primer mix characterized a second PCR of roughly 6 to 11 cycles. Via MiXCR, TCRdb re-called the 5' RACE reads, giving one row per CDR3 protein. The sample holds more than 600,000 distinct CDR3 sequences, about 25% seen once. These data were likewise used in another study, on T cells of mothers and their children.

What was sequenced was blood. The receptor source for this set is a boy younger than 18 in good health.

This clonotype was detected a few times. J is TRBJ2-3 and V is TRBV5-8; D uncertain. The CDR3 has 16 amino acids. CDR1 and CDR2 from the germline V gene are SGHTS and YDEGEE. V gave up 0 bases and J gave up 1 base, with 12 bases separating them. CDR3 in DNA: TGTGCCAGCAGCTTGGTTTGGCAGGAAGGCACAGATACGCAGTATTTT. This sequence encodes CASSLVWQEGTDTQYF.

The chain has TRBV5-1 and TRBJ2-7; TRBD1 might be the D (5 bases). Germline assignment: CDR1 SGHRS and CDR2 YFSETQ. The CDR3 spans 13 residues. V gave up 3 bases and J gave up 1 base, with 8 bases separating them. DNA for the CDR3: TGCGCCAGCAGCTCGGACAAGTCCTACGAGCAGTACTTC. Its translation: CASSSDKSYEQYF.

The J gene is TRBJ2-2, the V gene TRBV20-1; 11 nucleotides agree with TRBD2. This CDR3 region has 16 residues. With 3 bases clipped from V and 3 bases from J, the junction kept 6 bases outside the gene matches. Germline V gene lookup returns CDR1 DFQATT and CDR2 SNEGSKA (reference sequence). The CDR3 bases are TGCAGTGCTAGTGTTAGCGGGGGGGCGTACACCGGGGAGCTGTTTTTT. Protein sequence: CSASVSGGAYTGELFF.

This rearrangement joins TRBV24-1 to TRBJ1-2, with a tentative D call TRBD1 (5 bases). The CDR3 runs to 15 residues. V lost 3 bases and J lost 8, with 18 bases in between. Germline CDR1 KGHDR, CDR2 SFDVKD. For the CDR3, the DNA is TGTGCCACCAGTGATGCCGGGACGCCCGAAAGCGGCTACACCTTC. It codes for CATSDAGTPESGYTF.

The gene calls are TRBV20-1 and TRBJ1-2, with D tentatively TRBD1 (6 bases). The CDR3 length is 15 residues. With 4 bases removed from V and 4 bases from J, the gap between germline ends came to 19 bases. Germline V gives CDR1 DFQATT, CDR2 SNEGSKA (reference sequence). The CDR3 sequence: CSATPRGQRFYGYTF. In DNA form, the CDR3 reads TGCAGTGCTACGCCCCGGGGACAACGGTTCTATGGCTACACCTTC.

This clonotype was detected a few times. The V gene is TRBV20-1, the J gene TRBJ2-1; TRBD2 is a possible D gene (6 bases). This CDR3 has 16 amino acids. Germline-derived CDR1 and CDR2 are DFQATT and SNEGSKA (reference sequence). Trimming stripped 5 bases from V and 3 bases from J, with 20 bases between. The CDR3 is CSAHTPSARGYNEQFF. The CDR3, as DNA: TGCAGTGCTCATACTCCTAGCGCCCGGGGCTACAATGAGCAGTTCTTC.

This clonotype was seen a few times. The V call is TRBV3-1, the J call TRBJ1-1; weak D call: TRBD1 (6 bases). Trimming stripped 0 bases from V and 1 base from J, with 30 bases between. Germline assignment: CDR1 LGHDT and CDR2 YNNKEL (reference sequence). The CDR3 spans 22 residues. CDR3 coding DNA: TGTGCCAGCAGCCAAGACAATTATGGAAAGGGTGCAGGGGCCAGCAAGAACACTGAAGCTTTCTTT. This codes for CASSQDNYGKGAGASKNTEAFF. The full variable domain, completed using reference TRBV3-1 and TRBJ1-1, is DTAVSQTPKYLVTQMGNDKSIKCEQNLGHDTMYWYKQDSKKFLKIMFSYNNKELIINETVPNRFSPKSPDKAHLNLHINSLELGDSAVYFCASSQDNYGKGAGASKNTEAFFGQGTRLTVV.

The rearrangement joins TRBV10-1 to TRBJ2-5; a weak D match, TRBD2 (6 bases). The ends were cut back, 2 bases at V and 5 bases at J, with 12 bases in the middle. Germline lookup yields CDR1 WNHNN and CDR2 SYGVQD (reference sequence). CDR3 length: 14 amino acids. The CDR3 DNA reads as TGCGCCAGCAGTGAGACTAGCTCATCCGAGACCCAGTACTTC. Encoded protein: CASSETSSSETQYF.

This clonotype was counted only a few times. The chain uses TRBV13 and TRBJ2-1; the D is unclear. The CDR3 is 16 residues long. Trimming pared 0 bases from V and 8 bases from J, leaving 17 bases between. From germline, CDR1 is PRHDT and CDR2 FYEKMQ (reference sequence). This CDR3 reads CASSLGSSAGGYEQFF. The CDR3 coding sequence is TGTGCCAGCAGCTTAGGAAGCTCGGCCGGTGGGTATGAGCAGTTCTTC.

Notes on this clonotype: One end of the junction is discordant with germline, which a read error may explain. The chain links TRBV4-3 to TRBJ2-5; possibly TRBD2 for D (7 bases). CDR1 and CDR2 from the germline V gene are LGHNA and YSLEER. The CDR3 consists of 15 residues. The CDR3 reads CASSRRGGYQEAQYF. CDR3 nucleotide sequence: TGCGCCAGCAGCCGTCGCGGGGGCTACCAAGAGGCCCAGTACTTC.

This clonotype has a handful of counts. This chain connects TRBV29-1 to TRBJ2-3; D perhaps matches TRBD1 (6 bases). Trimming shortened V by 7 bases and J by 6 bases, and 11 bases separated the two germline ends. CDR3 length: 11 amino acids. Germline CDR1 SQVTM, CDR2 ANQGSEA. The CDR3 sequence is CSGQGTDTQYF. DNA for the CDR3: TGCAGCGGCCAGGGGACGGATACGCAGTATTTT.

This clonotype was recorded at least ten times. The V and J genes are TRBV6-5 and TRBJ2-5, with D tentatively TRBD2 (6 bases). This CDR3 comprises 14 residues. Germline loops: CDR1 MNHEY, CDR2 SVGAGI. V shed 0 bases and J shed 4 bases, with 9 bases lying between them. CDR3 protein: CASSYSGGGETQYF. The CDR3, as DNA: TGTGCCAGCAGTTACTCGGGGGGAGGAGAGACCCAGTACTTC.

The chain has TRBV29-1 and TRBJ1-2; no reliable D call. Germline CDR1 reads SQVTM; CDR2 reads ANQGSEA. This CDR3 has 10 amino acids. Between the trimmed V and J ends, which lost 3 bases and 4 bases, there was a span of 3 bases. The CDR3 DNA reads TGCAGCGTTGACCCCTATGGCTACACCTTC. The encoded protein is CSVDPYGYTF. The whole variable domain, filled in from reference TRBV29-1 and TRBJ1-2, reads SAVISQKPSRDICQRGTSLTIQCQVDSQVTMMFWYRQQPGQSLTLIATANQGSEATYESGFVIDKFPISRPNLTFSTLTVSNMSPEDSSIYLCSVDPYGYTFGSGTRLTVV.

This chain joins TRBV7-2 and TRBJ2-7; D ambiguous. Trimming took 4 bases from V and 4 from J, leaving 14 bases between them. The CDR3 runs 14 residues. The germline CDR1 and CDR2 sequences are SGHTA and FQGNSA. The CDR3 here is CASSSDPYGYEQYF. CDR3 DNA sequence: TGTGCCAGCAGCTCCGATCCATACGGGTACGAGCAGTACTTC.